This entry concerns a single T cell receptor beta chain. This entry comes from a study of blood T cell repertoires in COVID-19. Across the study: COVID-19 samples collected from the United States, Italy and Spain covered acute and convalescent phases. The cDNA or gDNA used as material had been derived from T cells, B-cell-depleted T cells, or PBMCs.

This table comes from immunoSEQ multiplex PCR, and its TCRdb copy is limited to in-frame clones, with some not included. The sample holds about 130,000 clones; about four fifths are singletons and the top ten take about 15%. V was pared by 0 bases and J by 0 bases, with 5 bases of the junction left unmatched. Germline-derived CDR1 and CDR2 are MDHEN and SYDVKM. The CDR3 is 18 residues long. The sequence derives from a woman aged 45-65 years with acute or convalescent COVID-19. This chain joins TRBV28 and TRBJ1-5, with 10 positions matching TRBD1. The specimen was peripheral blood. CDR3 loop: CASSLWGGQGSSNQPQHF. DNA for the CDR3: TGTGCCAGCAGTTTATGGGGGGGACAGGGGAGTAGCAATCAGCCCCAGCATTTT.